Presented here are 11 T cell receptor beta chains from one specimen sequenced in a study of blood T cell repertoires in COVID-19. Profiling relied on immunoSEQ multiplex PCR, and the TCRdb table lists in-frame clones only, not all of them. The sample has approximately 15,000 clones, 87% seen once; the top ten hold 15% to 20%. Sequencing was done on a sample of peripheral blood. The receptors derive from a man in his fifties or sixties with active COVID-19.

The chain has TRBV28 and TRBJ1-5, with TRBD1 identical over 7 bases. CDR1 is MDHEN and CDR2 is SYDVKM in the germline V gene. V shed 6 bases, J shed 9 bases, and the junction held 5 bases outside the gene matches. The CDR3 is 12 residues long. This chain's CDR3 is CASRRGTAPQHF. The CDR3 region has the DNA TGTGCCAGCAGGCGAGGGACAGCGCCCCAGCATTTT.

The rearrangement uses TRBV29-1 and TRBJ2-5; tentatively, D is TRBD1 (6 bases). V was pared by 6 bases and J by 0 bases, with 20 bases between. The CDR3 is made up of 16 amino acids. In germline, CDR1 is SQVTM, CDR2 ANQGSEA. The CDR3 protein is CSVHTNDRPNQETQYF. The CDR3 DNA follows: TGCAGCGTCCACACTAACGACAGGCCCAACCAAGAGACCCAGTACTTC.

The CDR3 DNA reads TGTGCCAGCAGCCAAGAGGGGTCAGGGATAAGAAACATTCAGTACTTC. Protein sequence: CASSQEGSGIRNIQYF. The genes are TRBV14 and TRBJ2-4; D perhaps matches TRBD1 (5 bases). Germline CDR1 and CDR2: SGHDN and FVKESK. This CDR3 is built from 16 residues. The V gene lost 0 bases and the J gene lost 6 bases, with 15 bases spanning the gap.

The chain employs TRBV12-3 or TRBV12-4 and TRBJ1-6; D unresolved. CDR3 length equals 13 residues. V gave up 3 bases and J gave up 10 bases, with 10 bases separating them. CDR3 region: CASSFGGGSPLHF. As DNA, the CDR3 is TGTGCCAGCAGTTTCGGCGGAGGGTCACCCCTCCACTTT.

The rearrangement links TRBV28 to TRBJ1-3, with D maybe TRBD1 (5 bases). Trimming took off 3 bases at V and 5 bases at J, with 14 bases between the two ends. The germline gives CDR1 MDHEN, CDR2 SYDVKM. The CDR3 runs 15 residues. In DNA form, the CDR3 reads TGTGCCAGCAGTTTGTCCACAGGACCCAGAAACACCATATATTTT. It codes for CASSLSTGPRNTIYF.

This clone turned up a few times. The V gene is TRBV6-2 or TRBV6-3, the J gene TRBJ1-4; a possible D gene is TRBD1 (6 bases). Germline V gives CDR1 MNHEY, CDR2 SVGEGT. V was clipped by 4 bases and J by 0 bases, with 12 bases between them. The CDR3 length is 16 residues. The CDR3 here is CASSFGQRTTNEKLFF. The DNA of the CDR3 is TGTGCCAGCAGTTTTGGACAGAGGACAACTAATGAAAAACTGTTTTTT.

The rearrangement uses TRBV3-1 (or the pseudogene TRBV3-2) and TRBJ1-1; TRBD1 matches at 9 bases. Per germline, CDR1 LGHDT and CDR2 YNNKEL (reference sequence). V lost 4 bases and J lost 4; bases outside the gene matches: 1. CDR3 size: 13 residues. CDR3 DNA sequence: TGTGCCAGCAGCCTGACAGGGGGCACTGAAGCTTTCTTT. Amino acid sequence: CASSLTGGTEAFF.

This clone has just one count. The V call is TRBV19, the J call TRBJ2-7, with 14 bases aligning to TRBD2. Germline V gene lookup returns CDR1 LNHDA and CDR2 SQIVND (reference sequence). Losses at the gene ends were 5 bases for V and 3 bases for J; bases not matched to a gene: 6. This CDR3 is 16 amino acids long. The CDR3 here is CASSPPGLAGVYEQYF. Here the CDR3 DNA reads TGTGCCAGTAGTCCGCCGGGACTAGCGGGAGTCTACGAGCAGTACTTC.

J is TRBJ2-7 and V is TRBV27; a possible D gene is TRBD1 (6 bases). CDR3 length: 13 residues. Trimming stripped 2 bases from V and 2 bases from J, with 7 bases between. CDR1 and CDR2 from the germline V gene are MNHEY and SMNVEV (reference sequence). CDR3 region: CASSLRQAYEQYF. In DNA, the CDR3 is TGTGCCAGCAGTTTAAGACAGGCCTACGAGCAGTACTTC.

This clone was found once. This chain connects TRBV6-5 to TRBJ2-1; unclear D gene. Germline V gene lookup returns CDR1 MNHEY and CDR2 SVGAGI. The CDR3 covers 12 residues. V was clipped by 5 bases and J by 7 bases, with 9 bases between them. In nucleotides, the CDR3 is TGTGCCAGCAGTCATCACGGGAATGAGCAGTTCTTC. Protein product: CASSHHGNEQFF.

By frequency in the sample, this clone is medium-sized. The V and J genes are TRBV10-3 and TRBJ2-2; tentatively, D is TRBD2 (6 bases). Trimming removed 0 bases from V and 4 bases from J, with 9 bases in between. CDR1 is ENHRY and CDR2 is SYGVKD in the germline V gene. The CDR3 contains 15 residues. The CDR3 DNA sequence: TGTGCCATCAGTGAGTCGGGGGGTGCCACCGGGGAGCTGTTTTTT. It is translated as CAISESGGATGELFF.